The present T cell receptor (beta chain) was sequenced within a study of blood T cell repertoires in COVID-19 (dated by TCRdb to 2019 to 2021). Background on the whole study: Samples from collaborators originated in the United States, Italy and Spain and spanned both the acute and convalescent phases of COVID-19. The prospective study material was composed of cDNA or gDNA derived from T cells, B-cell-depleted T cells, or PBMCs. The samples were drawn from the first 160 participants of the ongoing ImmuneRACE study and from about 1,200 subjects provided by 6 global collaborators. The repertoires were made available in a free public database intended to serve as a resource for research on the immune response to SARS-CoV-2. HLA class I and class II types, where available, came from metadata supplied by the sample provider rather than from assay-based typing. Subjects who had been exposed to COVID-19, were actively infected with it, or had recovered from it provided the deeply sampled blood TCRbeta repertoires that made up the dataset. A de-identified subject ID, COVID-19 status, age in years and sex were almost always included in the sample metadata.

What the work shows at the level of the full study, not this receptor alone: The quantity of clinical and demographic metadata differed by source and by participant and was supplied without curation.

Each collaborating institution followed its own protocols to collect whole blood in K2EDTA tubes. For TCRbeta analysis, collaborators shipped samples as frozen whole blood, isolated PBMCs, or DNA extracted from either of those sample types. The CDR3 runs 18 residues from the cysteine to the phenylalanine. Solely the CDR3 DNA is kept, with 54 bases framed from the first base. V is clipped by 0 bases and J by 1 base, and the sequence between their germline boundaries is 13 bases long. According to the germline V gene, CDR1 reads LGHNA and CDR2 reads YNFKEQ. The immunoSEQ Assay, a bias-controlled multiplex PCR, was used to amplify TCRbeta CDR3 regions from genomic DNA. In the original analysis: The number of nucleated cells in each sample was estimated from the amplification of reference gene primers within the assay. Sequence reads were collapsed and filtered to measure the absolute abundance of every unique TCRbeta CDR3 rearrangement. Productive Simpson clonality was computed per sample as the square root of Simpson's diversity index over productive rearrangements. This immuneACCESS table, as held by TCRdb, lists in-frame sequences with V and J called but not all clones. Of the missing ones, under half trace to an unresolved V gene in checked studies; the others have no known cause. The V and J calls and clone size are taken from that table; D and trimming were inferred from the DNA. The sample has approximately 270,000 clones on record, around 90% of them singletons. The top ten clonotypes cover under 1.5% of the sample.

To note about this clone: The antigen it binds to is not known. Base-call qualities are not available, and no considerably larger clone is one nucleotide away.

Sequenced: peripheral blood. The rearrangement combines TRBV4-2 with TRBJ1-6; TRBD1 might be the D gene, on 5 matching bases. This TCR was recovered from a man older than 75 with acute or convalescent COVID-19. The CDR3 reads as follows: CASSQDTARVSYNSPLHF. The DNA reads TGTGCCAGCAGCCAAGATACGGCCAGGGTGTCCTATAATTCACCCCTCCACTTT.